The rows below give T cell receptor beta chains drawn from one sample of a study of T cells expressing NK-cell markers. TCRdb reprocessed the 5' RACE reads and reports one entry per CDR3 protein, with no DNA. Its table records roughly 390,000 distinct CDR3 sequences. The sequenced sample was blood T cells: a sorted CD56 or NKG2C T cell subset, CD4+ or CD8+ T cells, or bulk PBMC T cells (not recorded which). Every receptor here comes from a man aged 18-70 years in good health. Both conserved end residues are part of each CDR3.

CDR3 protein	V gene	J gene
CASSLMGKSGQYF	TRBV12-3/TRBV12-4	TRBJ2-7
CASSYNRRGDRDTQYF	TRBV6-5	TRBJ2-3
CASSLGPGTKNIQYF	TRBV5-5	TRBJ2-4
CASSSGGRPEAFF	TRBV5-4	TRBJ1-1
CSAATSPKETQYF	TRBV20-1	TRBJ2-5
CASSPPGTRGIETQYF	TRBV18	TRBJ2-5
CASSLQGTANTGELFF	TRBV11-3	TRBJ2-2
CASTQGASTTGYTF	TRBV3-1	TRBJ1-2
CASSEEFRATRHEQFF	TRBV6-4	TRBJ2-1
CASSLADRANTEAFF	TRBV28	TRBJ1-1
CASSLKSVAQNTDTQYF	TRBV5-1	TRBJ2-3
CASSIRARGHSGELFF	TRBV7-8	TRBJ2-2
CASSSKPQGAWGAFF	TRBV5-1	TRBJ1-1
CSASNSPEKAFF	TRBV20-1	TRBJ1-1
CASSLDTQSYNEQFF	TRBV11-2	TRBJ2-1